The clone carrying this T cell receptor (beta chain) has more than one count but fewer than ten. The use of a sample-barcoded 5' primer and a J-beta primer mix characterized a second PCR of roughly 6 to 11 cycles. Every sample gave at least 2.5 million paired-end reads containing CDR3. TCRdb processed the 5' RACE reads anew with MiXCR; each CDR3 protein has one entry. The table records around 670,000 distinct CDR3 sequences, about 28% of them present only once. These data originate in a study of blood T cells in healthy people across ages. After removal of 0 bases from V and 6 bases from J, the junction contained 6 bases not matched to a gene. The CDR3 runs 17 residues. Looked up from germline, CDR1 is MNHEY and CDR2 is SVGEGT.

The sample comprised blood. The TCR sequence derives from a woman at least 80 years old in good health. The rearrangement uses TRBV6-2 or TRBV6-3 and TRBJ2-3; TRBD2 aligns across 13 bases. In DNA, the CDR3 is TGTGCCAGCAGTTACTCGACTAGCGGGGGGACACGGGATACGCAGTATTTT. Its protein is CASSYSTSGGTRDTQYF.